This record concerns one T cell receptor beta chain sequence. In this sample, this clone turned up a few times. Which antigen it targets is not known. No much larger clone exists at a distance of one base, and base qualities are not known. The sample originates from a study of memory CD4+ T cells and cytomegalovirus serostatus (dated by TCRdb to about 2019). Regarding the research as a whole: The 35 or so healthy Belgian adults in the cohort included 9 who were CMV seropositive and about 24 who were CMV seronegative. The study sequenced CD4+ memory TCRbeta repertoires of a Belgian cohort with known cytomegalovirus serostatus to replicate a published TCR-based CMV serostatus classifier.

Single viable CD3+CD4+CD8-CD45RO+ cells were sorted as memory CD4+ T cells on a FACSAria II. CMV serostatus was assessed using a Roche Elecsys assay, by which serum IgG against CMV pp150, pp28, p38 and p52 was detected. Once the samples were thawed, total CD4+ T cells were enriched through positive selection using CD4 magnetic microbeads. Samples originated from another study that specifically interrogated the CD4+ T cell memory repertoire. Peripheral blood mononuclear cells were isolated and cryopreserved following standard operating procedures; serum was stored at -80 °C. Staining used CD3-PerCP (BW264/56), CD4-APC (RPA-T4), CD45RO-PE (UCHT1) and CD8-Pacific Orange (3B5) antibodies, with Sytox blue excluding non-viable cells. The Quick-DNA Microprep Kit was used to extract genomic DNA from the sorted cells. TCRbeta DNA was amplified with the immunoSEQ hsTCRbeta kit following the manufacturer's protocol. An Illumina MiSeq instrument was used to sequence the TCRbeta libraries. Per the authors' processing: Following removal of out-of-frame sequences, more than 2,000,000 distinct TCRbeta sequences were retained, with an average of about 70,000 per individual. Each individual was scored according to the count of 164 previously reported CMV-associated TCRbeta sequences and the total productive distinct TCRbeta count. A beta-binomial model was reimplemented in Python, and random forests from scikit-learn, run with default parameters, were trained on data from the US cohort. Classifier performance on the Belgian cohort was reported as the median AUC with percentile confidence intervals calculated over 10,000 bootstrap iterations. Not all clones reach the TCRdb copy of this immuneACCESS table, which keeps in-frame sequences only. Checked studies attribute under half of the gap to unresolved V genes and leave the rest unexplained. V and J calls and clone size follow that table, whereas D and trimming were derived from the DNA. This sample comprises about 92,000 clones, under 90% of them detected only once. Around 3.6% of the sample comes from the top ten.

Counted from cysteine to phenylalanine, this CDR3 has 16 amino acids. Here the CDR3 DNA is all that survives: 48 bases in frame from base 1. CDR1 and CDR2 are drawn from the germline V gene (reference sequence): SGHKS, YYEKEE. V loses 5 bases of germline sequence and J loses 2 bases, and the interval between the two ends is 16 bases. What the authors observed across the whole study: On the Belgian cohort, the classifier based on the original framework reached a median bootstrapped AUC of nearly 0.97, with a 95% CI of 0.76-1.00. Among the 160 or so previously reported CMV-associated TCRbeta sequences, 60 to 70 showed up in the CD4+ memory repertoires, with each one found in between one and five individuals. For predicting CMV serostatus, the median bootstrapped AUC was 0.95 using the original framework and around 0.9 using a US-trained random forest. Unlike the original study, which covered naive and memory CD4+ and CD8+ populations, the Belgian study sequenced only CD4+CD45RO+ memory cells. The results were read as suggesting that the CMV-associated TCR signature is, for the most part, present in the CD4+ memory repertoire.

The sequencing input was memory CD4+ T cells from blood. In this chain, TRBV5-5 is recombined with TRBJ2-2; a tentative D call is TRBD1 (5 bases match). The receptor comes from an adult in good health and CMV-seropositive. Read as DNA, the sequence is TGTGCCAGCAGTCCAGGGAATCACCTAAACACCGGGGAGCTGTTTTTT. This codes for CASSPGNHLNTGELFF.